Below, 5 T cell receptor beta chains from the same sample are listed, as sequenced in a study of radiotherapy plus CTLA-4 blockade in lung cancer. The table came from immunoSEQ multiplex PCR; TCRdb's copy has only in-frame clones and leaves some out. The table has about 120,000 clones, 78% seen once. Sequencing used peripheral blood, obtained from a patient treated with radiotherapy plus ipilimumab. All receptors come from a human donor with non-small cell lung cancer who had a partial response to radiotherapy plus ipilimumab.

The chain couples TRBV10-3 to TRBJ1-6; weak D call: TRBD1 (6 bases). The germline V gene has CDR1 ENHRY and CDR2 SYGVKD. V was shortened by 8 bases and J by 6 bases, with 17 bases between the two germline ends. CDR3 length: 15 residues. In DNA form, the CDR3 reads TGTGCCATCGGGGGACACCTGGATCCTAATTCACCCCTCCACTTT. This sequence encodes CAIGGHLDPNSPLHF.

This chain uses TRBV7-2 with TRBJ2-2; 10 bases are a match to TRBD1. CDR3 length equals 16 residues. In germline, CDR1 is SGHTA, CDR2 FQGNSA. The V segment lost 0 bases and the J segment 7 bases; nucleotides outside the gene matches: 5. CDR3 bases: TGTGCCAGCAGCTTAGCTCCCCGGACAGGGGGCGGGGAGCTGTTTTTT. Its translation: CASSLAPRTGGGELFF.

J is TRBJ1-2 and V is TRBV5-1; maybe TRBD1 (5 bases). Germline assignment: CDR1 SGHRS and CDR2 YFSETQ. The CDR3 length is 13 residues. V was trimmed by 2 bases and J by 8 bases, leaving 13 bases between them. CDR3 amino acids: CASSFGSGGGYTF. The CDR3 coding sequence is TGCGCCAGCAGCTTTGGCTCGGGGGGGGGCTACACCTTC. The entire variable domain, with the rest obtained from reference TRBV5-1 and TRBJ1-2, is as follows: KAGVTQTPRYLIKTRGQQVTLSCSPISGHRSVSWYQQTPGQGLQFLFEYFSETQRNKGNFPGRFSGRQFSNSRSEMNVSTLELGDSALYLCASSFGSGGGYTFGSGTRLTVV.

The J gene is TRBJ2-5, the V gene TRBV19, with 10 bases matching TRBD2. Germline CDR1 is LNHDA and CDR2 is SQIVND (reference sequence). The CDR3 runs to 16 residues. With V trimmed by 4 bases and J by 4 bases, 9 bases remained unmatched. The CDR3 reads CASSRGFLAGAETQYF. The CDR3 region has the DNA TGTGCCAGTAGTAGAGGGTTTCTAGCGGGAGCAGAGACCCAGTACTTC.

The CDR3 here is CASSWGTGSYEQYF. The CDR3 region has the DNA TGTGCCAGCAGCTGGGGGACAGGCTCCTACGAGCAGTACTTC. The chain has TRBV5-6 and TRBJ2-7; TRBD1 aligns across 8 bases. Germline-derived CDR1 and CDR2 are SGHDT and YYEEEE. Losses at the gene ends were 3 bases for V and 0 bases for J; bases not matched to a gene: 2. The CDR3 is 14 residues long.